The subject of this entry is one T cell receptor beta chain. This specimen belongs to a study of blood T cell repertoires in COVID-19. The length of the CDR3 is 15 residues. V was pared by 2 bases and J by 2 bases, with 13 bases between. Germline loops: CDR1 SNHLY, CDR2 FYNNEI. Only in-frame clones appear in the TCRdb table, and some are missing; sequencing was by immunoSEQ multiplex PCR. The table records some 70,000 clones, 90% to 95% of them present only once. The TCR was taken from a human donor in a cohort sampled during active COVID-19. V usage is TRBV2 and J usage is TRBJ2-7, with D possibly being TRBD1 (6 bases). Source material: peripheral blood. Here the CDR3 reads CASSEMGHSPYEQYF. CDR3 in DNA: TGTGCCAGCAGTGAAATGGGACACTCCCCCTACGAGCAGTACTTC. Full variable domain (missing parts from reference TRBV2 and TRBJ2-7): EPEVTQTPSHQVTQMGQEVILRCVPISNHLYFYWYRQILGQKVEFLVSFYNNEISEKSEIFDDQFSVERPDGSNFTLKIRSTKLEDSAMYFCASSEMGHSPYEQYFGPGTRLTVT.